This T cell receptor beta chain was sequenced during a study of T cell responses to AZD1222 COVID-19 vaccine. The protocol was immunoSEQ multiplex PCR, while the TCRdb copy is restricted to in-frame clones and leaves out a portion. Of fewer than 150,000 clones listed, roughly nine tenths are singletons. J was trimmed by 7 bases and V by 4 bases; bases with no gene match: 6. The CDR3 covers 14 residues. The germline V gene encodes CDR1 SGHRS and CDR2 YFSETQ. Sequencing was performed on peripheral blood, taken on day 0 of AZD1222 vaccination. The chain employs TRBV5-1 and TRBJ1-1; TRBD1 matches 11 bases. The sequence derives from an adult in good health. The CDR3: CASSQPGQGVEAFF. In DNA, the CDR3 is TGCGCCAGCAGCCAACCGGGACAGGGGGTTGAAGCTTTCTTT.